The entry below describes one T cell receptor beta chain. Its specificity is unknown. Generated by immunoSEQ multiplex PCR, the TCRdb table keeps only in-frame clones and is missing some. The data contain some 29,000 clones, approximately 78% of them seen just once; the ten biggest clones take up approximately 0.094%. Germline V gene lookup returns CDR1 SGHRS and CDR2 YFSETQ. V lost 2 bases and J 4 bases, leaving 10 bases between the germline ends. This CDR3 has 14 residues. This sample was taken from a study of regulatory dendritic cells for organ transplantation. Whole-study findings and limits: Mature dendritic cells appeared to drive more memory CD8+ clonal expansion than regulatory ones.

Sequences were obtained from naive CD4+ T cells from blood. Regarding subset: CD45RA+ naive T cells. The gene calls are TRBV5-1 and TRBJ1-5; maybe TRBD1 (5 bases). This TCR came from a human donor in good health. The CDR3 nucleotides read TGCGCCAGCAGCTTAGACGGGGGGAATCAGCCCCAGCATTTT. It translates to CASSLDGGNQPQHF.